This T cell receptor beta chain was sequenced for a study of cytomegalovirus exposure and HLA in healthy donors. Study findings and constraints: In vitro confirmation showed a few CMV-associated chains to be CMV antigen specific.

The CDR3 length is 14 residues. CDR1 and CDR2 from the germline V gene are MNHNS and SASEGT. V was clipped by 8 bases and J by 5 bases; unmatched bases: 9. The table lists this clone with a count of one. Its specificity is not known. TCRdb's copy holds only in-frame clones and misses some; the assay was immunoSEQ multiplex PCR. The table has 150,000 or so clones, approximately 89% seen once. Sequencing was performed on PBMCs. The TCR originated in a woman in her late teens or twenties in good health and CMV-seropositive. V usage is TRBV6-1 and J usage is TRBJ2-3; TRBD2 matches at 8 bases. CDR3 in DNA: TGTGCCAGCCGATCGGGGGGGCTGGGAGATACGCAGTATTTT. Residues: CASRSGGLGDTQYF.